These 19 T cell receptor beta chains were all obtained from the same sample, sequenced in a study of T cells in women clearing cervical HPV infection. Libraries were prepared by immunoSEQ multiplex PCR; TCRdb keeps only in-frame clonotypes and omits some of them. The sample table sets out about 40,000 clones. Specimen: blood buffy coat. Source of these receptors: a woman between 18 and 70 years old with a cervical HPV16 infection that either progressed to CIN3+ or cleared (not recorded which).

A remark on this clone: The missing CDR3 end, 3 residues past where the read stops, is filled in from the germline J gene. V gene TRBV6-1 combines with J gene TRBJ2-1, with 11 bases fitting TRBD2. CDR1 and CDR2 from the germline V gene are MNHNS and SASEGT. The CDR3 runs to 19 residues. V lost 2 bases, J lost 5 bases, and 14 bases stayed unmatched. The CDR3 bases that were read are TGTGCCAGCAGTGAATTTAGGGGGTTAGCGGGGGGGAAAGACAATGAG. It specifies CASSEFRGLAGGKDNE. The whole CDR3 protein reads CASSEFRGLAGGKDNEQFF.

To note about this clone: The CDR3 end is not reached by the read, which stops 3 residues before it; the germline J gene fills it in. The chain recombines TRBV18 with TRBJ2-1, with D perhaps matching TRBD2 (5 bases). The V end was cut by 2 bases, the J end by 0 bases, with 5 bases between. Germline CDR1 KGHSH, CDR2 LQKENI. The CDR3 runs 14 residues. CDR3 sequence reads: CASSPGLSYNEQFF. The part of the CDR3 DNA that was read is TGTGCCAGCTCACCAGGACTCTCCTACAATGAG.

CDR3 DNA, as far as it was read: TGTGCCTGGTCCCCCGGGGCTAACTATGGC. Its translation is CAWSPGANYG. The full CDR3 is CAWSPGANYGYTF. The chain has TRBV30 and TRBJ1-2; no clear D gene. Sequencing ends 3 residues short of the CDR3 end; the germline J gene provides the rest. Trimming pared 5 bases from V and 0 bases from J, leaving 10 bases between. This CDR3 spans 13 amino acids. CDR1 GTSNPN and CDR2 SVGIG come from the germline V gene (reference sequence). The entire variable domain, with the rest obtained from reference TRBV30 and TRBJ1-2, is as follows: SQTIHQWPATLVQPVGSPLSLECTVEGTSNPNLYWYRQAAGRGLQLLFYSVGIGQISSEVPQNLSASRPQDRQFILSSKKLLLSDSGFYLCAWSPGANYGYTFGSGTRLTVV.

On this clone itself: The sequence runs out 3 residues before the end of the CDR3; the remainder is reconstructed from the germline J gene. The chain recombines TRBV5-1 with TRBJ2-5; the match to TRBD1 covers 9 bases. J gave up 5 bases and V 4 bases, and 9 bases lay outside the gene matches. Germline assignment: CDR1 SGHRS and CDR2 YFSETQ. The CDR3 consists of 15 residues. The CDR3 here is CASSPDRGLMETQYF. The DNA read from the CDR3 is TGCGCCAGCAGCCCGGACAGGGGACTAATGGAGACC.

Concerning this clone: The read finishes 3 residues shy of the CDR3 end, and the germline J gene is used to complete it. The chain couples TRBV7-2 to TRBJ2-1; 7 bases agree with TRBD1. Looked up from germline, CDR1 is SGHTA and CDR2 is FQGNSA. V gave up 0 bases and J gave up 9 bases; unmatched junction bases: 11. This CDR3 contains 16 residues. CDR3 DNA, as far as it was read: TGTGCCAGCAGCTTAGCGTTAACTAGGGGGCGGAGTGAG. Translation gives CASSLALTRGRSE. The entire CDR3 reads CASSLALTRGRSEQFF.

As concerns this clone: The CDR3 end is not reached by the read, which stops 3 residues before it; the germline J gene fills it in. This chain links TRBV2 with TRBJ2-3; maybe TRBD2 (6 bases). The germline gives CDR1 SNHLY, CDR2 FYNNEI. CDR3 length: 15 residues. The germline V and J ends were trimmed by 4 bases and 0 bases, with 11 bases remaining between them. The chain's CDR3 is CASSGRGWSTDTQYF. The part of the CDR3 DNA that was read is TGTGCCAGCAGTGGGCGGGGCTGGAGCACAGATACG.

Comments on this clone: The observed sequence ends 3 residues before the CDR3 terminus, with the missing tail filled in from the germline J gene. This rearrangement joins TRBV2 to TRBJ2-2; D is unresolved. CDR1 and CDR2 (germline): SNHLY, FYNNEI. Trimming pared 6 bases from V and 6 bases from J, leaving 8 bases between. This CDR3 has 12 amino acids. The DNA read from the CDR3 is TGTGCCAGCAGCTCCCTCCCCGGGGAG. As protein: CASSSLPGE. The CDR3 reads in full as CASSSLPGELFF.

On this clone itself: The CDR3 is cut off 3 residues early in the read; its end comes from the germline J gene. The chain links TRBV5-1 to TRBJ2-7; 8 nucleotides line up with TRBD1. The CDR3 has 13 residues. Per the germline V gene, CDR1 is SGHRS and CDR2 is YFSETQ. V trimming: 9 bases; J trimming: 1 base; junction bases outside the gene matches: 6. The CDR3 region is CATSRTGSYEQYF. Incomplete CDR3 DNA: TGCGCCACTTCCCGGACAGGGTCCTACGAG.

CDR3 DNA (partial): TGTGCCAGCAGCTACAGGGAAGGGAATGAAAAA. Translation: CASSYREGNEK. The whole CDR3 sequence reads CASSYREGNEKLFF. The V gene is TRBV7-9, the J gene TRBJ1-4; D possibly corresponds to TRBD1 (6 bases). The read ends 3 residues early relative to the CDR3; the germline J gene fills the gap. Trimming pared 4 bases from V and 5 bases from J, leaving 11 bases between. Germline V gives CDR1 SEHNR, CDR2 FQNEAQ (reference sequence). The CDR3 sequence is 14 residues long.

Concerning this clone itself: The sequenced fragment ends 3 residues before the CDR3 boundary, so the rest is inferred from the germline J gene. The rearrangement uses TRBV5-1 and TRBJ2-7, with 7 positions matching TRBD1. Germline lookup yields CDR1 SGHRS and CDR2 YFSETQ. This CDR3 comprises 15 residues. V lost 5 bases, J lost 3 bases, and 11 bases stayed unmatched. This CDR3 is CASSLITGQNYEQYF. CDR3 bases read: TGCGCCAGCAGTCTAATTACGGGACAGAACTACGAG.

A word on this clone: The CDR3 end is not reached by the read, which stops 3 residues before it; the germline J gene fills it in. The chain links TRBV5-1 to TRBJ2-2, with a weak D call TRBD2 (6 bases). The CDR3 has 16 amino acids. Germline assignment: CDR1 SGHRS and CDR2 YFSETQ. V lost 0 bases, J lost 4 bases, and 13 bases lay in between. The DNA read from the CDR3 is TGCGCCAGCAGCTTGGTGGCAGGGAGGTCCACCGGGGAG. Translation gives CASSLVAGRSTGE. The entire CDR3 reads CASSLVAGRSTGELFF.

Here the CDR3 reads CASRDKETQYF. The covered CDR3 bases are TGTGCCAGTAGAGACAAAGAGACC. The chain has TRBV19 and TRBJ2-5; unclear D gene. The read ends 3 residues early relative to the CDR3; the germline J gene fills the gap. The CDR3 has 11 residues. Germline values: CDR1 LNHDA, CDR2 SQIVND (reference sequence). Between the trimmed V and J ends, which lost 6 bases and 3 bases, there was a span of 5 bases. Supplemented by reference TRBV19 and TRBJ2-5, the full variable domain reads DGGITQSPKYLFRKEGQNVTLSCEQNLNHDAMYWYRQDPGQGLRLIYYSQIVNDFQKGDIAEGYSVSREKKESFPLTVTSAQKNPTAFYLCASRDKETQYFGPGTRLLVL.

As to this clone: The observed sequence ends 3 residues before the CDR3 terminus, with the missing tail filled in from the germline J gene. The chain carries TRBV10-3 and TRBJ2-1, with 9 bases that match TRBD2. This CDR3 contains 19 residues. The trim removed 5 bases at V and 0 bases at J, leaving 14 bases unmatched. The germline gives CDR1 ENHRY, CDR2 SYGVKD. The sequenced CDR3 bases are TGTGCCATCAGTCCGACTAGCGGACCCCCCGGGGGCTCCTACAATGAG. This gives the protein CAISPTSGPPGGSYNE. The full CDR3 protein is CAISPTSGPPGGSYNEQFF.

A note on this clone: The CDR3 goes on 3 residues after the read ends, and that part is filled in from the germline J gene. The chain links TRBV2 to TRBJ1-1, with D possibly being TRBD1 (5 bases). From germline, CDR1 is SNHLY and CDR2 FYNNEI. This CDR3 is built from 17 residues. The V gene lost 0 bases and the J gene lost 1 base, with 15 bases spanning the gap. CDR3 sequence reads: CASSEAPPGRGNTEAFF. The CDR3 DNA, read in part, is TGTGCCAGCAGTGAAGCTCCTCCAGGGCGAGGGAACACTGAA.

Notes on this clone: Read sequence stops 3 residues before the CDR3 end, and the germline J gene provides the missing end. The V gene is TRBV19, the J gene TRBJ1-1; 9 bases are shared with TRBD1. Germline assignment: CDR1 LNHDA and CDR2 SQIVND (reference sequence). J lost 4 bases, V lost 6 bases, and 0 bases had no gene match. The CDR3 sequence is 12 residues long. The CDR3 protein is CASRTGGTEAFF. The DNA read from the CDR3 is TGTGCCAGTAGGACAGGGGGCACTGAA.

Details on this clone: Read coverage stops 3 residues before the CDR3 terminus; the germline J gene supplies the remainder. V gene TRBV10-3 combines with J gene TRBJ1-2, with D possibly TRBD1 on 5 matching bases. V was cut by 0 bases and J by 2 bases, with 10 bases left in between. This CDR3 is built from 15 residues. Germline-derived CDR1 and CDR2 are ENHRY and SYGVKD. The CDR3 DNA, read in part, is TGTGCCATCAGTGAGTCGGGGGGGACCAACTATGGC. This encodes CAISESGGTNYG. The CDR3 in its entirety is CAISESGGTNYGYTF.

As concerns this clone: The CDR3 extends 3 residues past the end of the read, so its final part is completed from the germline J gene. V is TRBV5-1 and J is TRBJ1-1; 7 bases are a match to TRBD1. The CDR3 loop spans 14 amino acids. Per germline, CDR1 SGHRS and CDR2 YFSETQ. Unmatched junction bases numbered 6, after V lost 2 bases and J lost 5 bases. CDR3 DNA, as far as it was read: TGCGCCAGCAGCTTACAGGGGAGGGAAACTGAA. Translated: CASSLQGRETE. The CDR3, in full, reads CASSLQGRETEAFF.

Notes on this clone: From the germline J gene comes the end of the CDR3, since the read stops 3 residues before it. V usage is TRBV6-1 and J usage is TRBJ2-7, with TRBD2 as a possible D gene (7 bases). The CDR3 is 14 amino acids. The germline CDR1 and CDR2 sequences are MNHNS and SASEGT. V was clipped by 3 bases and J by 3 bases, with 12 bases between them. CDR3 bases read: TGTGCCAGCAGTGATCGGGGGGCCAGCTACGAG. Protein product: CASSDRGASYE. The whole CDR3 sequence reads CASSDRGASYEQYF.

As regards this clone: The read ends 3 residues early relative to the CDR3; the germline J gene fills the gap. This chain links TRBV4-2 with TRBJ2-5; D is possibly TRBD1 or TRBD2 (6 bases each). V was cut by 3 bases and J by 2 bases, with 13 bases left in between. Germline V gene lookup returns CDR1 LGHNA and CDR2 YNFKEQ. The CDR3 runs to 15 residues. The DNA read from the CDR3 is TGTGCCAGCAGCCAGGGAGGAAGGGGGCAAGAGACC. This codes for CASSQGGRGQET. The CDR3 in its entirety is CASSQGGRGQETQYF.